This T cell receptor beta chain originates from a study of cytomegalovirus exposure and HLA in healthy donors. This clone was counted only a few times. Its target is unknown. The study sampled nominally healthy donors, though unrecorded immune exposures were likely. Study observations and caveats: Both high specificity and high sensitivity reportedly marked the classifier's diagnosis of cytomegalovirus status. Other equally common chains were less clonally expanded than HLA-associated TCR beta chains, a later analysis showed.

Germline values: CDR1 LNHDA, CDR2 SQIVND (reference sequence). V shed 7 bases and J shed 8 bases, with 12 bases lying between them. The CDR3 is 12 residues long. Primers included in the PCR were 60 Vbeta and 13 Jbeta primers. As originally analysed: Unique TCR beta chains numbered around 80 million in a later analysis, with roughly 10 million shared. Using immunoSEQ multiplex PCR, the repertoire was profiled, and TCRdb retains in-frame clones only, with some absent. V and J calls and clone size are those listed in that table; D and trimming were worked out from the DNA. The data hold 80,000 or so clones, with 77% observed a single time.

This receptor was identified in a man over 45 in good health and CMV-seropositive. The chain has TRBV19 and TRBJ1-5, with D unresolved. Specimen: PBMCs. The chain's CDR3 is CASKADREPQHF. CDR3 sequence (DNA): TGTGCCAGTAAAGCGGATCGGGAGCCCCAGCATTTT.